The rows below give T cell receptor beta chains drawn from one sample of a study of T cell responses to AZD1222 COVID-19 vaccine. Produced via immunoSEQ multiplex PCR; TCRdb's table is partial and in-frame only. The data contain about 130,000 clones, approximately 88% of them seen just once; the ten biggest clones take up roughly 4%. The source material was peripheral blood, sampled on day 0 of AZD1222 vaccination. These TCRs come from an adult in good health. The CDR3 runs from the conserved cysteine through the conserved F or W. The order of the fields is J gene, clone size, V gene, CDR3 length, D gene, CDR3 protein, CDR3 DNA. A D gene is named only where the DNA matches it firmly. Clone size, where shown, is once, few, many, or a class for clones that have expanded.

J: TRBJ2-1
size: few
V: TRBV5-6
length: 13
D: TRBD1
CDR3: CASSIQGANEQFF
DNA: TGTGCCAGCAGCATACAGGGGGCGAATGAGCAGTTCTTC

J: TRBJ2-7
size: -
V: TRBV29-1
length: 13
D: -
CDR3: CSVITGSTGEQYF
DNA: TGCAGCGTTATAACCGGGTCGACTGGCGAGCAGTACTTC

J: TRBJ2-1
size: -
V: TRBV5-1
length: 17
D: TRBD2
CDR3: CASSLVVGLAGYNEQFF
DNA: TGCGCCAGCAGCTTGGTGGTGGGACTAGCGGGATACAATGAGCAGTTCTTC

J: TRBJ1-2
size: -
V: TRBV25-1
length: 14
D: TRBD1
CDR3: CASSETGANYGYTF
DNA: TGTGCCAGCAGTGAAACAGGGGCCAACTATGGCTACACCTTC

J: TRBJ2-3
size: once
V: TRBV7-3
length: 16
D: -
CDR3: CASSPIPTAYTDTQYF
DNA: TGTGCCAGCAGTCCTATCCCGACAGCTTACACAGATACGCAGTATTTT

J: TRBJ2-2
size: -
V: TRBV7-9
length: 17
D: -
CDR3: CASSFGPSEAFTGELFF
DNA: TGTGCCAGCAGCTTCGGCCCATCCGAAGCTTTCACCGGGGAGCTGTTTTTT

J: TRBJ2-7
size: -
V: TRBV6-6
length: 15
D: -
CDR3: CASRLLRDRTYEQYF
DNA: TGTGCCAGCCGCCTTTTGAGGGACCGAACCTACGAGCAGTACTTC

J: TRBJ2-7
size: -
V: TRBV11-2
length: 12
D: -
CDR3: CASSPGNYEQYF
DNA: TGTGCCAGCTCGCCGGGAAACTACGAGCAGTACTTC

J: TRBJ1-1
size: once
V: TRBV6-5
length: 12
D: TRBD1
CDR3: CASSWTGAEAFF
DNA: TGTGCCAGCAGTTGGACAGGGGCTGAAGCTTTCTTT

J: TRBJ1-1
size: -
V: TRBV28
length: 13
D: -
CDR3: CASRSGKNTEAFF
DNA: TGTGCCAGCAGGTCAGGGAAAAACACTGAAGCTTTCTTT

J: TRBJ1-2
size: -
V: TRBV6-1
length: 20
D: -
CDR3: CASSEEAMGRRARANYGYTF
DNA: TGTGCCAGCAGTGAAGAAGCGATGGGGAGGAGGGCCCGAGCTAACTATGGCTACACCTTC

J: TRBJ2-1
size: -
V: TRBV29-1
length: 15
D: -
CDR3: CSVEGGPEAIKGQFF
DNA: TGCAGCGTTGAGGGGGGCCCAGAAGCGATCAAGGGGCAGTTCTTC

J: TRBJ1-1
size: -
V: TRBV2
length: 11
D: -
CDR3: CASSEQGEAFF
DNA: TGTGCCAGCAGTGAACAGGGTGAAGCTTTCTTT

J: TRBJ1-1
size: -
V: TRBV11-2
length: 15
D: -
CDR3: CASSLFGQTNTEAFF
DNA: TGTGCCAGCAGCTTATTCGGGCAGACGAACACTGAAGCTTTCTTT

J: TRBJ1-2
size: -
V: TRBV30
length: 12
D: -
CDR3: CAWSGSTYGYTF
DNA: TGTGCCTGGAGTGGGAGTACCTATGGCTACACCTTC

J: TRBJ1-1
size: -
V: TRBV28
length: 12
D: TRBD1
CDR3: CATTSPRGPAFF
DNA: TGTGCCACCACCTCCCCCAGGGGGCCAGCTTTCTTT

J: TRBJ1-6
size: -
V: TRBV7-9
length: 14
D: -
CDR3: CASSLFGGNSPLHF
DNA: TGTGCCAGCAGCTTGTTCGGGGGTAATTCACCCCTCCACTTT

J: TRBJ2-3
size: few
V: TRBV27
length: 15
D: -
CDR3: CASSFGKTSTDTQYF
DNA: TGTGCCAGCAGTTTCGGCAAAACTAGCACAGATACGCAGTATTTT

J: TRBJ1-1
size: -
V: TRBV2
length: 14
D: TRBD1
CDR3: CASSYRGKNTEAFF
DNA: TGTGCCAGTTCCTACAGGGGGAAGAACACTGAAGCTTTCTTT

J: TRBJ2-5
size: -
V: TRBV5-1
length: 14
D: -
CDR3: CASSLAGNQETQYF
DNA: TGCGCCAGCAGCTTAGCAGGAAACCAAGAGACCCAGTACTTC

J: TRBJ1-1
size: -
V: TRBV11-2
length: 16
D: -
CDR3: CASSPWGGRINTEAFF
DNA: TGTGCCAGCAGCCCATGGGGGGGGAGGATAAACACTGAAGCTTTCTTT

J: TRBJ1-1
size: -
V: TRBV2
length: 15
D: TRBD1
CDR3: CASSGQGSWGKQAFF
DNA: TGTGCCAGCAGTGGACAGGGAAGTTGGGGAAAACAAGCTTTCTTT

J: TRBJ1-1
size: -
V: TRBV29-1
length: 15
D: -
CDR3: CSVGTSLGMNTEAFF
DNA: TGCAGCGTTGGCACGTCTTTGGGAATGAACACTGAAGCTTTCTTT

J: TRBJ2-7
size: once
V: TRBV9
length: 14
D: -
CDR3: CASSVGQGTYEQYF
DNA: TGTGCCAGCAGCGTAGGGCAGGGGACCTACGAGCAGTACTTC

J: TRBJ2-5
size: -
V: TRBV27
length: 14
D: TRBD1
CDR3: CASSIQTGVETQYF
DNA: TGTGCCAGCAGTATACAGACAGGGGTAGAGACCCAGTACTTC

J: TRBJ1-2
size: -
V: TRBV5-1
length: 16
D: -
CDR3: CASSSGGRRSNYGYTF
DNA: TGCGCCAGCAGCTCCGGGGGGAGACGATCAAACTATGGCTACACCTTC

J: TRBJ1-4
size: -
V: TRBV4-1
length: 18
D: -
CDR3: CASSQLTQKDTTNEKLFF
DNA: TGCGCCAGCAGCCAACTTACACAGAAAGATACAACTAATGAAAAACTGTTTTTT

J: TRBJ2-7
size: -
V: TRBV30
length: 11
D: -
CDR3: CAWSWGYEQYF
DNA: TGTGCCTGGAGTTGGGGGTACGAGCAGTACTTC

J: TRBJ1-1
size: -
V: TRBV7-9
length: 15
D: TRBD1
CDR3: CASSSATGTGSEAFF
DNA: TGTGCCAGCAGCTCTGCTACGGGGACAGGGTCTGAAGCTTTCTTT

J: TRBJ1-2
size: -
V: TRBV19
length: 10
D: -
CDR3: CASRGDGYTF
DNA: TGTGCCAGTAGGGGAGATGGCTACACCTTC

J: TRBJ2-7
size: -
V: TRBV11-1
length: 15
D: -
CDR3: CASSPRRPSTYEQYF
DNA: TGTGCCAGCAGCCCTCGGAGGCCCTCGACCTACGAGCAGTACTTC

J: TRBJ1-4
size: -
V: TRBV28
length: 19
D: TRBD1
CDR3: CASSLLGGQPKPTNEKLFF
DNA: TGTGCCAGCAGCTTATTGGGGGGACAGCCAAAACCAACTAATGAAAAACTGTTTTTT

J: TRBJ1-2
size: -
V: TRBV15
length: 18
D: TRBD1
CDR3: CATSRGGTGTAQTYGYTF
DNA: TGTGCCACCAGCAGAGGGGGAACCGGGACAGCCCAAACCTATGGCTACACCTTC

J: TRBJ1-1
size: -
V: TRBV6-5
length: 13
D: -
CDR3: CASRRTWNTEAFF
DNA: TGTGCCAGCAGACGGACTTGGAACACTGAAGCTTTCTTT

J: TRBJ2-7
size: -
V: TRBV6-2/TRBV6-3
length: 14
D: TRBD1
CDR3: CASSYRGTGVEQYF
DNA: TGTGCCAGCAGTTACAGGGGGACAGGGGTCGAGCAGTACTTC

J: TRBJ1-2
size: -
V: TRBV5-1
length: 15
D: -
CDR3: CASSSKRGGVDGYTF
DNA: TGCGCCAGCAGCTCCAAACGTGGGGGAGTAGATGGCTACACCTTC

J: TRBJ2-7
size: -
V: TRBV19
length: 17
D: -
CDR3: CASSPSPSVNWAYEQYF
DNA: TGTGCCAGTAGTCCAAGCCCGTCTGTTAATTGGGCCTACGAGCAGTACTTC

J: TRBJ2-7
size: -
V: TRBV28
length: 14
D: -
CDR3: CASSFAGAGYEQYF
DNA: TGTGCCAGCAGTTTCGCAGGGGCGGGATACGAGCAGTACTTC

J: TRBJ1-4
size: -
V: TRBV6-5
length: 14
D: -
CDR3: CASSRDPLGEKLFF
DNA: TGTGCCAGCAGTCGGGACCCTCTCGGGGAAAAACTGTTTTTT

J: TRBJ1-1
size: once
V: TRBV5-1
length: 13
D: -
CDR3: CAVGEPGGTEAFF
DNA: TGCGCCGTCGGCGAACCCGGGGGCACTGAAGCTTTCTTT

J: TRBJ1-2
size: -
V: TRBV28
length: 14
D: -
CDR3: CASSLEQRNYGYTF
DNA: TGTGCCAGCAGTTTAGAACAGCGTAACTATGGCTACACCTTC

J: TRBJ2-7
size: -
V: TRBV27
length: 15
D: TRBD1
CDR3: CASSFTGQGGLGQYF
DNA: TGTGCCAGCAGTTTTACGGGACAGGGGGGACTGGGGCAGTACTTC

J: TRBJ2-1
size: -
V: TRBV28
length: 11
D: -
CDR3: CASSLNNEQFF
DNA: TGTGCCAGCAGCCTCAACAATGAGCAGTTCTTC

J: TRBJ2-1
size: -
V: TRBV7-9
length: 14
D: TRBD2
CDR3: CASSLAGGRNEQFF
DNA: TGTGCCAGCAGCTTGGCGGGGGGGAGAAATGAGCAGTTCTTC

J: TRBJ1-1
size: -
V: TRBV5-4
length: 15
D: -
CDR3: CASSRVVGRGTEAFF
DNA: TGTGCCAGCAGCAGGGTGGTGGGACGTGGCACTGAAGCTTTCTTT

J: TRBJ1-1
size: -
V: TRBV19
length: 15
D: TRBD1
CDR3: CASTLWGQPNTEAFF
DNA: TGTGCCAGTACCTTGTGGGGACAGCCGAACACTGAAGCTTTCTTT

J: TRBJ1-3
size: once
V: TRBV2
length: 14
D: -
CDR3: CASSGSVTGNTIYF
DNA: TGTGCCAGCAGTGGATCCGTCACCGGAAACACCATATATTTT

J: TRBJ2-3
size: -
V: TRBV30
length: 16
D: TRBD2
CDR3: CAWSPLGAGFTDTQYF
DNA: TGTGCCTGGAGTCCACTGGGAGCGGGATTTACAGATACGCAGTATTTT

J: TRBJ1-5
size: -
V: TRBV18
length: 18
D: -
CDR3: CASSPGVGVTGLNQPQHF
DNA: TGTGCCAGCTCACCCGGAGTCGGGGTCACAGGGCTTAATCAGCCCCAGCATTTT

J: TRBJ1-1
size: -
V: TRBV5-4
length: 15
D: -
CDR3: CASSEWAQGNTEAFF
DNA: TGTGCCAGCTCAGAGTGGGCCCAAGGGAACACTGAAGCTTTCTTT

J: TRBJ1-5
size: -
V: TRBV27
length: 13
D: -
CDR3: CASRGGLNQPQHF
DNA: TGTGCCAGCAGGGGTGGTCTGAATCAGCCCCAGCATTTT

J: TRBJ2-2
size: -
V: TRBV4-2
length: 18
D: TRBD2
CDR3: CASSQDPGTSGNTGELFF
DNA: TGTGCCAGCAGCCAAGATCCCGGGACTAGCGGTAACACCGGGGAGCTGTTTTTT